The 27 T cell receptor beta chains below were found in one sample sequenced in a study of blood T cell repertoires in COVID-19. Some clones are missing from TCRdb's copy, which holds only in-frame ones; the method was immunoSEQ multiplex PCR. The sample lists roughly 400,000 clones, more than 70% occurring once. The sample comprised PBMCs or T cells enriched from blood (not recorded which). The receptor set was obtained from a woman aged 18-35 years who had been exposed to COVID-19.

The chain links TRBV27 to TRBJ2-3, with D tentatively TRBD2 (7 bases). CDR1 is MNHEY and CDR2 is SMNVEV in the germline V gene (reference sequence). The ends were cut back, 4 bases at V and 11 bases at J, with 13 bases in the middle. There are 12 residues in the CDR3. In DNA, the CDR3 is TGTGCCAGCAGTTGGGGGGGCGAGGGGCAGTATTTT. This sequence encodes CASSWGGEGQYF.

CDR3 protein: CASSDPGLTNEQFF. CDR3 nucleotides: TGCGCCAGCAGTGATCCTGGACTGACGAATGAGCAGTTCTTC. This chain uses TRBV10-1 with TRBJ2-1, with D tentatively TRBD2 (5 bases). The CDR3 is made up of 14 amino acids. Trimming shortened V by 3 bases and J by 7 bases, and 13 bases separated the two germline ends. In germline, CDR1 is WNHNN, CDR2 SYGVQD (reference sequence).

The chain links TRBV4-1 to TRBJ2-1; D might be TRBD2 (5 bases). The CDR3 spans 17 residues. With 4 bases removed from V and 5 bases from J, the gap between germline ends came to 21 bases. Germline assignment: CDR1 MGHRA and CDR2 YSYEKL. CDR3 DNA sequence: TGCGCCAGCAGCCTCCTCAGCCTGGGCGGGTACGACAATGAGCAGTTCTTC. It specifies CASSLLSLGGYDNEQFF.

This clone occurred once. In DNA form, the CDR3 reads TGTGCCAGCAGCGGACAGCTAAATCAGCCCCAGCATTTT. Translation gives CASSGQLNQPQHF. The genes are TRBV12-3 or TRBV12-4 and TRBJ1-5; possible D gene TRBD1, 6 bases. V lost 6 bases, J lost 4 bases, and 10 bases lay in between. The CDR3 is 13 amino acids.

This chain connects TRBV4-3 to TRBJ1-4, with 8 bases lining up with TRBD1. The germline gives CDR1 LGHNA, CDR2 YSLEER. The CDR3 covers 16 residues. With V trimmed by 0 bases and J by 11 bases, 11 bases remained unmatched. The CDR3 DNA follows: TGCGCCAGCAGCCAAGATAAGCAGGGGGCGGGAGGGAAACTGTTTTTT. The encoded protein is CASSQDKQGAGGKLFF.

V and J are TRBV9 and TRBJ2-3, with D possibly matching TRBD2 (6 bases). CDR1 and CDR2 (germline): SGDLS, YYNGEE. Trimming left V 2 bases short and J 0 bases short, with 13 bases between. The CDR3 totals 16 residues. The CDR3 DNA follows: TGTGCCAGCAGCGTGAATGGGGGAGGTAGCACAGATACGCAGTATTTT. Translating gives CASSVNGGGSTDTQYF.

This clone was seen a few times. This sequence joins TRBV25-1 and TRBJ2-7; 7 bases match TRBD1. Trimming removed 2 bases from V and 3 bases from J; junction bases left unmatched: 7. This CDR3 region has 15 residues. Germline assignment: CDR1 MGHDK and CDR2 SYGVNS. CDR3 sequence (DNA): TGTGCCAGCAGTGAACAAAGTAACAGGGGCTACGAGCAGTACTTC. Translation gives CASSEQSNRGYEQYF.

The chain uses TRBV5-1 and TRBJ2-7; TRBD1 matches at 9 bases. CDR1 is SGHRS and CDR2 is YFSETQ in the germline V gene. There are 16 residues in the CDR3. The junction had 7 bases not matched to a gene; V was cut back by 3 bases and J by 0 bases. The CDR3 sequence is CASSSVRDRASYEQYF. The CDR3 DNA sequence: TGCGCCAGCAGCTCGGTCCGGGACAGGGCCTCCTACGAGCAGTACTTC.

The chain employs TRBV5-8 and TRBJ1-5, with TRBD1 identical over 7 bases. Germline loops: CDR1 SGHTS, CDR2 YDEGEE. V was clipped by 1 base and J by 0 bases; unmatched bases: 4. The CDR3 sequence is 16 residues long. The CDR3 sequence: CASSLRDSRSNQPQHF. CDR3 coding DNA: TGTGCCAGCAGCTTGAGGGACAGCCGTAGCAATCAGCCCCAGCATTTT. Full variable domain (rest looked up from reference TRBV5-8 and TRBJ1-5): EAGVTQSPTHLIKTRGQQATLRCSPISGHTSVYWYQQALGLGLQFLLWYDEGEERNRGNFPPRFSGRQFPNYSSELNVNALELEDSALYLCASSLRDSRSNQPQHFGDGTRLSIL.

The rearrangement uses TRBV5-8 and TRBJ1-3; no firm D call. V was shortened by 7 bases and J by 2 bases, with 16 bases between the two germline ends. The CDR3 loop spans 15 amino acids. Germline loops: CDR1 SGHTS, CDR2 YDEGEE. CDR3 in amino acids: CASLRLRAAGNTIYF. CDR3 nucleotide sequence: TGTGCCAGCCTCCGACTACGGGCCGCTGGAAACACCATATATTTT.

The chain uses TRBV10-3 and TRBJ1-1; 12 positions agree with TRBD1. V was pared by 0 bases and J by 5 bases, with 4 bases of the junction left unmatched. Germline V CDR1 and CDR2: ENHRY, SYGVKD. This CDR3 comprises 16 residues. The CDR3 DNA reads TGTGCCATCAGTGAGTCGGGACAGGGGGCCGGGACTGAAGCTTTCTTT. It is translated as CAISESGQGAGTEAFF.

The rearrangement joins TRBV19 to TRBJ2-5; possibly TRBD1 for D (5 bases). The CDR3 has 15 residues. Germline assignment: CDR1 LNHDA and CDR2 SQIVND (reference sequence). The germline V and J ends were trimmed by 6 bases and 3 bases, with 17 bases remaining between them. CDR3 nucleotide sequence: TGTGCCAGTAGCCCGATCGACAGTTTAGAAGAGACCCAGTACTTC. Its protein product is CASSPIDSLEETQYF.

The V and J genes are TRBV7-8 and TRBJ2-5; a possible D gene is TRBD2 (7 bases). The CDR3 is 15 amino acids. V lost 8 bases, J lost 5 bases, and 21 bases lay in between. Germline CDR1 and CDR2: SGHVS and FQNEAQ. CDR3: CASRPREGGRETQYF. The DNA for the CDR3 is TGTGCCAGCCGACCGAGGGAGGGGGGGCGCGAGACCCAGTACTTC.

The J gene is TRBJ2-7, the V gene TRBV4-1, with 7 nucleotides matching TRBD1. From germline, CDR1 is MGHRA and CDR2 YSYEKL. V gave up 4 bases and J gave up 0 bases; unmatched junction bases: 9. There are 16 residues in the CDR3. CDR3 sequence (DNA): TGCGCCAGCAGCCGGATCGCGACAGGGAGCTCCTACGAGCAGTACTTC. It codes for CASSRIATGSSYEQYF.

This chain uses TRBV23-1 with TRBJ1-5; D is possibly TRBD1 (6 bases). TRBV23-1 is an ORF, and what it does is uncertain. Trimming cost V 5 bases and J 4 bases, with 15 bases left between them. This CDR3 region has 15 residues. CDR3 amino acids: CASSERSTGNQPQHF. The CDR3 DNA is TGCGCCAGCAGTGAAAGATCAACAGGGAATCAGCCCCAGCATTTT.

About this clone: Other DNA sequences in the sample encode the same CDR3. This rearrangement joins TRBV25-1 to TRBJ2-7; D remains unclear. Germline CDR1 reads MGHDK; CDR2 reads SYGVNS. Trimming took off 3 bases at V and 2 bases at J, with 2 bases between the two ends. The length of the CDR3 is 11 residues. CDR3 protein: CASSDTYEQYF. CDR3 in DNA: TGTGCCAGCAGTGATACCTACGAGCAGTACTTC.

This clone was picked up one time. The CDR3 region is CASSQEGGTDTQYF. CDR3 in DNA: TGTGCCAGCAGCCAAGAGGGAGGCACAGATACGCAGTATTTT. The J gene is TRBJ2-3, the V gene TRBV14, with a possible D match to TRBD2 (5 bases). The V end was cut by 0 bases, the J end by 1 base, with 5 bases between. The CDR3 covers 14 residues. Looked up from germline, CDR1 is SGHDN and CDR2 is FVKESK.

V is TRBV5-6 and J is TRBJ2-2; weak D call: TRBD1 (5 bases). Trimming removed 0 bases at V and 3 bases at J, with 15 bases between. Per the germline V gene, CDR1 is SGHDT and CDR2 is YYEEEE. This CDR3 has 17 amino acids. CDR3 residues: CASSLVLGPGYTGELFF. The CDR3 coding sequence is TGTGCCAGCAGCTTGGTTCTGGGGCCAGGCTACACCGGGGAGCTGTTTTTT.

The chain links TRBV21-1 to TRBJ2-7; TRBD1 is taken as the D call from the table, unchecked against the DNA. TRBV21-1 is tagged as a pseudogene. This CDR3 is built from 14 residues. CDR3 bases: TGTGCCAGCAGCAAAGCGGGACAGGGCCACGAGCAGTACTTC. This codes for CASSKAGQGHEQYF.

The CDR3 nucleotides read TGCGCCAGCAGCCTACTGATACTCACAGATACGCAGTATTTT. Translated, it gives CASSLLILTDTQYF. The chain has TRBV5-1 and TRBJ2-3, with unresolved D. The germline V gene encodes CDR1 SGHRS and CDR2 YFSETQ. This CDR3 is built from 14 residues. The V end lost 4 bases, the J end lost 2 bases, and 11 bases lay between the germline ends. The variable domain in full, completed from reference TRBV5-1 and TRBJ2-3, reads KAGVTQTPRYLIKTRGQQVTLSCSPISGHRSVSWYQQTPGQGLQFLFEYFSETQRNKGNFPGRFSGRQFSNSRSEMNVSTLELGDSALYLCASSLLILTDTQYFGPGTRLTVL.

The chain combines TRBV19 with TRBJ1-1; D may be TRBD1 (6 bases). CDR1 LNHDA and CDR2 SQIVND come from the germline V gene (reference sequence). The CDR3 is 14 residues long. Trimming pared 4 bases from V and 2 bases from J, leaving 11 bases between. As DNA, the CDR3 is TGTGCCAGTAGTACAGGACAGACCAACACTGAAGCTTTCTTT. Amino acid sequence: CASSTGQTNTEAFF.

The rearrangement uses TRBV6-5 and TRBJ1-2; 8 bases match TRBD1. V was pared by 6 bases and J by 6 bases, with 6 bases of the junction left unmatched. The CDR3 contains 13 residues. Germline V gene sequence: CDR1 MNHEY, CDR2 SVGAGI. The CDR3 loop reads CASSRQGSDGYTF. CDR3 DNA sequence: TGTGCCAGCAGCCGACAGGGGAGCGATGGCTACACCTTC.

This clone was seen once. CDR3 sequence reads: CASRWTGETDTQYF. As DNA, the CDR3 is TGTGCCAGTAGATGGACAGGGGAGACAGATACGCAGTATTTT. V and J are TRBV19 and TRBJ2-3, with 9 nucleotides matching TRBD1. The germline V gene has CDR1 LNHDA and CDR2 SQIVND (reference sequence). There are 14 residues in the CDR3. V was clipped by 6 bases and J by 3 bases; unmatched bases: 4.

The CDR3 DNA follows: TGTGCCAGCAGTAAGACAGGGGGCGCGGGGGGAATTGGCCACGAGCAGTACTTC. The encoded protein is CASSKTGGAGGIGHEQYF. The V gene is TRBV27, the J gene TRBJ2-7, with 10 bases matching TRBD1. Germline V lookup: CDR1 MNHEY, CDR2 SMNVEV (reference sequence). The CDR3 totals 18 residues. Trimming took 5 bases from V and 5 from J; bases not matched to a gene: 18.

The chain carries TRBV5-1 and TRBJ2-3; D remains ambiguous. The CDR3 has 16 amino acids. V lost 1 base and J lost 0, with 12 bases in between. The germline CDR1 and CDR2 sequences are SGHRS and YFSETQ. CDR3 in amino acids: CASSLYSTSSTDTQYF. The CDR3 DNA reads as TGCGCCAGCAGCTTGTATAGCACCTCTAGCACAGATACGCAGTATTTT.

V is TRBV12-3 or TRBV12-4 and J is TRBJ2-2; no definite D call. Trimming removed 4 bases from V and 3 bases from J, with 6 bases in between. The CDR3 is 13 residues long. The CDR3 spells CASSSSYTGELFF. The CDR3 region has the DNA TGTGCCAGCAGTTCGAGCTACACCGGGGAGCTGTTTTTT.

This sequence joins TRBV29-1 and TRBJ2-2; the D is unclear. Germline-derived CDR1 and CDR2 are SQVTM and ANQGSEA. CDR3 length: 11 amino acids. As DNA, the CDR3 is TGCACCGTATTATCGGGCGGGGAGCTGTTTTTT. Protein product: CTVLSGGELFF.